Sequencing of this T cell receptor beta chain was carried out in a study of shared clonotypes between healthy human individuals. The donor population consisted of healthy HIV-negative adults with no recent acute infections or vaccinations. Every donor, a Caucasian adult, lived in Nashville, Tennessee. Libraries were prepared by immunoSEQ multiplex PCR; TCRdb keeps only in-frame clonotypes and omits some of them. The sample records 850,000 to 1,200,000 clones, around 76% being singletons. There are 14 residues in the CDR3. With 5 bases removed from V and 2 bases from J, the gap between germline ends came to 12 bases. Germline-derived CDR1 and CDR2 are SGHRS and YFSETQ.

This sequence joins TRBV5-1 and TRBJ2-3; a possible D gene is TRBD2 (7 bases). The receptor's source is a man between 18 and 29 years old in good health. The specimen sequenced was memory CD4+ T cells sorted from blood. Subset specified: CD45RA-negative fraction. CDR3 region: CASSPGGPTDTQYF. The CDR3 nucleotides are TGCGCCAGCAGTCCGGGGGGCCCCACAGATACGCAGTATTTT.